A single sample is the source of the 30 T cell receptor beta chains below, sequenced in a study of blood T cells in healthy people across ages (dated by TCRdb to between 2014 and 2017). Preparation of the library involved 5' RACE. Sequencing used an Illumina HiSeq 2500. The second PCR ran for roughly 7 to 11 cycles and used a J-beta primer mix along with a sample-barcoded 5' primer. TCRdb handled the public reads itself, with Q25 trimming in fastp and clone calling in MiXCR, and kept productive beta chains. For every CDR3 protein sequence, its rows merge into one entry that carries the most common genes and DNA. The sample table shows approximately 800,000 distinct CDR3 sequences, and approximately 25% are seen once. Roughly 3.5% of the sample belongs to the ten largest clones. The data were also submitted as part of a second study, on T cells of mothers and their children.

Sequenced material: blood. The origin of the receptors is a boy aged 10-17 years in good health.

This clonotype was detected only a few times. V usage is TRBV7-8 and J usage is TRBJ1-1; D unclear. Trimming removed 1 base from V and 8 bases from J, with 11 bases in between. The CDR3 loop spans 13 amino acids. Germline lookup yields CDR1 SGHVS and CDR2 FQNEAQ. CDR3 sequence: CASSLVGSTEAFF. CDR3 in DNA: TGTGCCAGCAGCTTAGTCGGGTCGACCGAAGCTTTCTTT.

This clonotype has more than one count but fewer than ten. This likely comes from a read error, as the CDR3 has no conserved phenylalanine or tryptophan at its end. The J gene is TRBJ2-1, the V gene TRBV10-3, with TRBD2 identical over 7 bases. The CDR3 totals 17 residues. The junction had 14 bases not matched to a gene; V was cut back by 7 bases and J by 2 bases. Germline CDR1 ENHRY, CDR2 SYGVKD. The CDR3 sequence: CAIKNTQIGRTYNEQFL. In DNA, the CDR3 is TGTGCCATCAAAAATACTCAAATCGGGAGGACCTACAATGAGCAGTTCCTC.

This chain joins TRBV5-5 and TRBJ2-2, with D uncertain. The CDR3 is 14 residues long. With 0 bases removed from V and 2 bases from J, the gap between germline ends came to 5 bases. Germline lookup yields CDR1 SGHKS and CDR2 YYEKEE (reference sequence). CDR3 nucleotide sequence: TGTGCCAGCAGCTTGGTTTTTAACACCGGGGAGCTGTTTTTT. This sequence encodes CASSLVFNTGELFF.

This clonotype was recorded a few times. The chain carries TRBV6-2 or TRBV6-3 and TRBJ2-7, with D perhaps TRBD1 (6 bases). The last part of the DNA fits TRBJ2-5 better; the J call may be wrong. Germline CDR1 MNHEY, CDR2 SVGEGT. CDR3 length: 15 amino acids. CDR3 nucleotide sequence: TGTGCCAGCAGTTACTTAGACAGGACGCGGGAGACCCAGTACTTC. The encoded protein is CASSYLDRTRETQYF.

J is TRBJ1-1 and V is TRBV5-1; tentative D call: TRBD1 (5 bases). Germline CDR1 and CDR2: SGHRS and YFSETQ. The CDR3 extends over 14 amino acids. V shed 6 bases and J shed 5 bases, with 17 bases lying between them. CDR3 sequence reads: CASNLDTRGTEAFF. Written as DNA, the CDR3 is TGCGCCAGCAATTTGGACACTCGGGGGACTGAAGCTTTCTTT.

The chain links TRBV6-1 to TRBJ2-6, with a possible D match to TRBD2 (6 bases). The V gene lost 7 bases and the J gene lost 4 bases, with 11 bases spanning the gap. CDR1 is MNHNS, CDR2 SASEGT, per germline. The CDR3 covers 14 residues. The CDR3: CASTEGYGANVLTF. Written as DNA, the CDR3 is TGTGCCAGCACGGAGGGGTACGGGGCCAACGTCCTGACTTTC.

This clonotype was picked up a small number of times. This CDR3 reads CSATQLAESYEQYF. CDR3 sequence (DNA): TGCAGTGCTACCCAACTAGCGGAGTCCTACGAGCAGTACTTC. The chain is built from TRBV20-1 and TRBJ2-5, with 8 bases lining up with TRBD2. The J call may not be correct, given that the DNA end is closer to TRBJ2-7. CDR1 and CDR2 from the germline V gene are DFQATT and SNEGSKA (reference sequence). The CDR3 runs to 14 residues.

The rearrangement uses TRBV29-1 and TRBJ2-3; D not resolved. This CDR3 is built from 11 residues. V shed 2 bases and J shed 4 bases, with 4 bases lying between them. The germline gives CDR1 SQVTM, CDR2 ANQGSEA. In DNA form, the CDR3 reads TGCAGCGTTGAAACGGCAGATACGCAGTATTTT. It translates to CSVETADTQYF.

In its sample, this clonotype was seen a few times. The rearrangement links TRBV29-1 to TRBJ1-2, with D possibly matching TRBD1 (5 bases). There are 12 residues in the CDR3. Trimming pared 7 bases from V and 4 bases from J, leaving 13 bases between. Germline CDR1 is SQVTM and CDR2 is ANQGSEA. The CDR3 nucleotides read TGCAGCGGCCGGGACCTATCCTATGGCTACACCTTC. It codes for CSGRDLSYGYTF.

CDR3 sequence reads: CASSLNRNEQYF. The CDR3 DNA reads as TGTGCCAGCAGCCTGAACAGGAACGAGCAGTACTTC. The rearrangement uses TRBV14 and TRBJ2-7; possibly TRBD1 for D (5 bases). The CDR3 loop spans 12 amino acids. The V gene's germline CDR1 is SGHDN and CDR2 FVKESK. With 4 bases removed from V and 5 bases from J, the gap between germline ends came to 9 bases.

V is TRBV6-5 and J is TRBJ1-1, with D perhaps matching TRBD1 (5 bases). The germline V gene encodes CDR1 MNHEY and CDR2 SVGAGI. V dropped 6 bases and J dropped 1 base, with 15 bases sitting between them. The CDR3 runs 15 residues. CDR3 sequence: CASRPTGGTNTEAFF. CDR3 DNA sequence: TGTGCCAGCAGGCCCACCGGGGGGACGAACACTGAAGCTTTCTTT.

V and J are TRBV3-1 and TRBJ2-5, with TRBD2 identical over 7 bases. The CDR3 runs 15 residues. From germline, CDR1 is LGHDT and CDR2 YNNKEL (reference sequence). V was pared by 4 bases and J by 1 base, with 6 bases of the junction left unmatched. The CDR3 protein is CASSLIRLAQETQYF. CDR3 DNA sequence: TGTGCCAGCAGCCTTATCCGACTAGCCCAAGAGACCCAGTACTTC.

This clonotype was counted only a few times. The V and J genes are TRBV5-1 and TRBJ2-6, with D hard to call. The CDR3 extends over 15 amino acids. V lost 4 bases and J 4 bases, leaving 12 bases between the germline ends. The germline CDR1 and CDR2 sequences are SGHRS and YFSETQ. DNA of the CDR3: TGCGCCAGCAGCCTGGGCCCGCCGGGGGCCAACGTCCTGACTTTC. This sequence encodes CASSLGPPGANVLTF.

This clonotype has just a few counts. This chain links TRBV6-6 with TRBJ1-5, with 7 bases fitting TRBD1. The V gene's germline CDR1 is MNHNY and CDR2 SVGAGI (reference sequence). V was pared by 2 bases and J by 8 bases, with 9 bases of the junction left unmatched. This CDR3 comprises 15 residues. The CDR3 is CASSYGGGSGKPQHF. As DNA, the CDR3 is TGTGCCAGCAGTTACGGAGGGGGCAGTGGCAAGCCCCAGCATTTT.

A few counts support this clonotype. This chain uses TRBV4-3 with TRBJ2-7; a possible D gene is TRBD1 (6 bases). Germline V gives CDR1 LGHNA, CDR2 YSLEER. V was shortened by 1 base and J by 2 bases, with 12 bases between the two germline ends. This CDR3 region has 15 residues. The CDR3 spells CASSQVPQGTYEQYF. The CDR3 DNA reads TGCGCCAGCAGCCAAGTCCCGCAGGGGACCTACGAGCAGTACTTC.

V is TRBV5-6 and J is TRBJ1-5, with 7 bases matching TRBD1. The J segment lost 6 bases and the V segment lost 4 bases, leaving 13 bases of the junction unmatched. There are 16 residues in the CDR3. CDR1 and CDR2 (germline): SGHDT, YYEEEE. The CDR3 loop reads CASSRRGGQDRQPQHF. As DNA, the CDR3 is TGTGCCAGCAGCCGAAGAGGCGGACAGGACCGTCAGCCCCAGCATTTT.

This clonotype was counted between two and nine times. The chain combines TRBV7-3 with TRBJ2-5; 7 bases align to TRBD2. This CDR3 is built from 15 residues. J was trimmed by 4 bases and V by 1 base; bases with no gene match: 6. Germline V gene sequence: CDR1 SGHTA, CDR2 FQGTGA. CDR3 sequence reads: CASSLMGGPGETQYF. The CDR3 bases are TGTGCCAGCAGCTTAATGGGAGGGCCGGGAGAGACCCAGTACTTC.

The table lists this clonotype with a few counts. This chain connects TRBV20-1 to TRBJ2-5; possibly TRBD1 for D (5 bases). The DNA end lines up better with TRBJ2-7; the J call may be wrong. There are 14 residues in the CDR3. The germline gives CDR1 DFQATT, CDR2 SNEGSKA (reference sequence). CDR3 sequence: CSALRVTAPYEQYF. The CDR3, as DNA: TGCAGTGCACTGCGCGTGACAGCCCCCTACGAGCAGTACTTC.

This clonotype was seen a few times. J is TRBJ2-2 and V is TRBV4-2; D unclear. V was pared by 0 bases and J by 4 bases, with 15 bases between. From germline, CDR1 is LGHNA and CDR2 YNFKEQ. This CDR3 has 17 amino acids. This chain's CDR3 is CASSQDRRLETTGELFF. For the CDR3, the DNA is TGTGCCAGCAGCCAAGATCGCCGTTTGGAGACCACCGGGGAGCTGTTTTTT.

As to this clonotype: Germline is not matched at one junction end, which may reflect a read error. This chain connects TRBV27 to TRBJ1-4; the D gene is possibly TRBD1 (6 bases). CDR1 is MNHEY, CDR2 SMNVEV, per germline (reference sequence). The CDR3 runs to 13 residues. The CDR3 is CATQQGTNEKLFF. CDR3 nucleotide sequence: TGTGCCACCCAACAGGGTACTAATGAAAAGCTGTTTTTT.

The rearrangement uses TRBV29-1 and TRBJ2-3; no definite D call. Between the trimmed V and J ends, which lost 4 bases and 6 bases, there was a span of 14 bases. The CDR3 runs to 13 residues. Germline lookup yields CDR1 SQVTM and CDR2 ANQGSEA. CDR3 in amino acids: CSVVRRREDTQYF. The CDR3 nucleotides are TGCAGCGTTGTGAGGCGCCGTGAGGATACGCAGTATTTT.

The J gene is TRBJ2-5, the V gene TRBV9; no firm D call. The J call is doubtful: the DNA matches TRBJ2-7 better. CDR1 and CDR2 (germline): SGDLS, YYNGEE. The CDR3 has 15 residues. CDR3 protein: CASSVAPQDSYEQYF. For the CDR3, the DNA is TGTGCCAGCAGCGTAGCACCGCAGGATTCCTACGAGCAGTACTTC.

This clonotype was observed a handful of times. CDR3 nucleotide sequence: TGTGCCAGCAGCGTAGCGGGGGTCGTTGAGGAGACCCAGTACTTC. It yields the protein CASSVAGVVEETQYF. The V call is TRBV9, the J call TRBJ2-5; maybe TRBD2 (6 bases). Trimming removed 0 bases at V and 5 bases at J, with 14 bases between. CDR1 SGDLS and CDR2 YYNGEE come from the germline V gene. The CDR3 loop spans 15 amino acids.

This clonotype was counted a few times. The chain uses TRBV6-6 and TRBJ2-5, with D hard to call. This CDR3 region has 13 residues. The V end was cut by 8 bases, the J end by 5 bases, with 15 bases between. Germline lookup yields CDR1 MNHNY and CDR2 SVGAGI (reference sequence). DNA of the CDR3: TGTGCCAGCCGAAGCCCCCTGAGGGAGACCCAGTACTTC. Protein product: CASRSPLRETQYF.

The sample holds a few counts of this clonotype. The chain recombines TRBV6-5 with TRBJ1-2, with 8 nucleotides matching TRBD1. J was trimmed by 8 bases and V by 5 bases; bases with no gene match: 7. CDR3 size: 13 residues. Germline assignment: CDR1 MNHEY and CDR2 SVGAGI. This CDR3 is CASSGTGPGGYTF. DNA for the CDR3: TGTGCCAGCAGTGGGACAGGCCCGGGGGGCTACACCTTC.

V and J are TRBV4-3 and TRBJ2-3; 8 bases agree with TRBD1. The CDR3 consists of 15 residues. Losses at the gene ends were 0 bases for V and 3 bases for J; bases not matched to a gene: 2. From germline, CDR1 is LGHNA and CDR2 YSLEER. The CDR3 here is CASSQDTGGTDTQYF. The CDR3 DNA reads as TGCGCCAGCAGCCAAGATACAGGGGGAACAGATACGCAGTATTTT.

V and J are TRBV3-1 and TRBJ2-2; D is undetermined. The V gene lost 4 bases and the J gene lost 5 bases, with 14 bases spanning the gap. The CDR3 has 15 amino acids. Germline V gene data show CDR1 as LGHDT and CDR2 as YNNKEL (reference sequence). The CDR3 sequence: CASSPVGKLTGELFF. The CDR3 DNA sequence: TGTGCCAGCAGCCCCGTAGGGAAGTTAACCGGGGAGCTGTTTTTT.

This chain connects TRBV7-9 to TRBJ1-5; D uncertain. The germline gives CDR1 SEHNR, CDR2 FQNEAQ (reference sequence). The CDR3 has 12 amino acids. V lost 4 bases and J lost 3, with 4 bases in between. The CDR3 loop is CASSWANQPQHF. CDR3 DNA: TGTGCCAGCAGCTGGGCCAATCAGCCCCAGCATTTT.

This clonotype was found a few times. CDR3 region: CASSPDSSAGELFF. In DNA form, the CDR3 reads TGTGCCAGCAGCCCCGACAGTAGCGCCGGGGAGCTGTTTTTT. This rearrangement joins TRBV7-9 to TRBJ2-2, with D perhaps given as TRBD1 or TRBD2 (5 bases each). CDR1 is SEHNR and CDR2 is FQNEAQ in the germline V gene (reference sequence). This CDR3 has 14 residues. V lost 5 bases and J lost 6, with 13 bases in between.

Turning to this clonotype: The junction departs from germline at one end; a sequencing error may be responsible. V is TRBV7-7 and J is TRBJ2-5, with 8 bases lining up with TRBD2. The germline V gene encodes CDR1 SSHAT and CDR2 FNYEAQ (reference sequence). CDR3 length: 17 residues. The CDR3 nucleotides read TGTGCTAGCAGCTTAGCGGGATTTGGGTTGAAGGGGGAGACCCAGTACTTC. Its protein product is CASSLAGFGLKGETQYF.